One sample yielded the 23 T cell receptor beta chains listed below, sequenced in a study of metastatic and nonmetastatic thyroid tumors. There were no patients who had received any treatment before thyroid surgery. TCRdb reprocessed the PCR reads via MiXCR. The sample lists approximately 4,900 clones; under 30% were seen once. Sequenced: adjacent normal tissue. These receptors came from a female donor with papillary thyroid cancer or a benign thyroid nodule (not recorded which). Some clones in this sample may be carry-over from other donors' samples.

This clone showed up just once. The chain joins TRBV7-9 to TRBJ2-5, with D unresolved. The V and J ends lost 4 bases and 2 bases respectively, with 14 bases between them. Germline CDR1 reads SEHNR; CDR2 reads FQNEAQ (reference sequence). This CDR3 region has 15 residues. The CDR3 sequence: CASSSLYRGQETQYF. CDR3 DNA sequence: TGTGCCAGCAGCTCTCTTTACAGAGGACAAGAGACCCAGTACTTC.

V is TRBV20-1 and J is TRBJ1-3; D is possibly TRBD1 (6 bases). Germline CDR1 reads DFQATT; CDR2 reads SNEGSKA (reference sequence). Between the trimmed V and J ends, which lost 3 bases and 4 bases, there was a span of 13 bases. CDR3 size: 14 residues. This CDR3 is CSASRRGQGNTIYF. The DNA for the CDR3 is TGCAGTGCTAGTCGCCGGGGACAAGGAAACACCATATATTTT.

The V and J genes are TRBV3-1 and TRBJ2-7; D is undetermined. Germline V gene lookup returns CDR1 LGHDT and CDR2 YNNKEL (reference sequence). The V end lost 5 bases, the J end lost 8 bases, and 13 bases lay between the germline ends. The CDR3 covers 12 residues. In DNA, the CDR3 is TGTGCCAGCAGCTGCGGTGGCTGCCAGCAGTACTTC. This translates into CASSCGGCQQYF.

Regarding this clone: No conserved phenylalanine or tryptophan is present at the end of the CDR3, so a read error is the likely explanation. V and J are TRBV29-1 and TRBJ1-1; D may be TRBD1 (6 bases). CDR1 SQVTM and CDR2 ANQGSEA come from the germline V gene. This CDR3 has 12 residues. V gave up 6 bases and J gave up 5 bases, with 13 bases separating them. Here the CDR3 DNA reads TGCAGCGTGTGGGAACAGGGAACTGAAGCTTTCGTG. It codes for CSVWEQGTEAFV.

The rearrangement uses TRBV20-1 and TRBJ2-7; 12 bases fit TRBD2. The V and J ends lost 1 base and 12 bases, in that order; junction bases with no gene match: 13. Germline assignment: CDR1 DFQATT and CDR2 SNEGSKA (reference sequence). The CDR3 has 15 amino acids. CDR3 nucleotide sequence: TGCAGTGCTAGAGGAGAGGGACTAGCGGGCCTAGTTCCGTACTTC. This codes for CSARGEGLAGLVPYF.

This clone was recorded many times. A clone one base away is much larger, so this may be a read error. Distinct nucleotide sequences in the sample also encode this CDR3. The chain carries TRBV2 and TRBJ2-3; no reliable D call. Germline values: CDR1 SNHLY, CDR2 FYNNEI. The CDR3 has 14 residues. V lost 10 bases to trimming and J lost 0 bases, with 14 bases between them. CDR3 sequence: CAMLAGASTDTQYF. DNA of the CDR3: TGTGCCATGTTAGCAGGCGCTAGCACAGATACGCAGTATTTT.

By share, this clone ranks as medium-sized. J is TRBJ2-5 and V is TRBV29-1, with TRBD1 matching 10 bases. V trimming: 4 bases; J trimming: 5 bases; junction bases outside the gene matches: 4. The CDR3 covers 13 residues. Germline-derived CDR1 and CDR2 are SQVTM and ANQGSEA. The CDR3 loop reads CSVGTGGGETQYF. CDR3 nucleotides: TGCAGCGTTGGGACAGGGGGAGGGGAGACCCAGTACTTC.

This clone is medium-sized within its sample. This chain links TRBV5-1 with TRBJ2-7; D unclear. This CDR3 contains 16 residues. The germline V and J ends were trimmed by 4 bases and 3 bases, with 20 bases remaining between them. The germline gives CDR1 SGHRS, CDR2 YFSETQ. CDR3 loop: CASSTRGWLQGYEQYF. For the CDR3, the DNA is TGCGCCAGCAGCACACGAGGTTGGTTGCAAGGCTACGAGCAGTACTTC.

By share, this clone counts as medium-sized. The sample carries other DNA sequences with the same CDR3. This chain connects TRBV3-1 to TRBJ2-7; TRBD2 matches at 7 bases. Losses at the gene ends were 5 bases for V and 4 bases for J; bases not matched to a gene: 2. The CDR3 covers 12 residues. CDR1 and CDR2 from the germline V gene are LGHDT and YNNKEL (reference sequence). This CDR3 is CASSGGGYEQYF. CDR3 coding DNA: TGTGCCAGCAGCGGGGGGGGGTACGAGCAGTACTTC.

In nucleotides, the CDR3 is TGTGCCAGCAGTGAAGAAACCTCATCCTACGAGCAGTACTTC. Its translation: CASSEETSSYEQYF. The chain joins TRBV7-6 to TRBJ2-7; D is unclear. There are 14 residues in the CDR3. Germline V gene data show CDR1 as SGHVS and CDR2 as FNYEAQ. Trimming took off 6 bases at V and 1 base at J, with 13 bases between the two ends.

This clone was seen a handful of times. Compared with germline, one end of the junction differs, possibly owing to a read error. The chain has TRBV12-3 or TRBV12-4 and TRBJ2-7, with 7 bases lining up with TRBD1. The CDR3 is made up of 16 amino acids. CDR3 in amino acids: CASTFTTGDPTYGQYF. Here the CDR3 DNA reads TGTGCCAGCACCTTTACCACAGGGGACCCAACCTACGGGCAGTACTTC.

CDR3 sequence reads: CASSEDGGLGLPYEQYF. The CDR3 region has the DNA TGTGCCAGCAGTGAAGATGGGGGTTTAGGACTTCCCTACGAGCAGTACTTC. The chain joins TRBV6-1 to TRBJ2-7; D could derive from TRBD1 or TRBD2 (5 bases each). The CDR3 covers 17 residues. Trimming shortened V by 1 base and J by 2 bases, and 18 bases separated the two germline ends. The germline V gene encodes CDR1 MNHNS and CDR2 SASEGT.

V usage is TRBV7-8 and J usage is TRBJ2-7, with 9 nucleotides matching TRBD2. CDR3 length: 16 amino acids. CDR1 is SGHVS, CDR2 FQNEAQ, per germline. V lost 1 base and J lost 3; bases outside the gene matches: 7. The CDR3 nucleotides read TGTGCCAGCAGCTTAGGTGCTAGCGGGGCGAGCTACGAGCAGTACTTC. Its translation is CASSLGASGASYEQYF.

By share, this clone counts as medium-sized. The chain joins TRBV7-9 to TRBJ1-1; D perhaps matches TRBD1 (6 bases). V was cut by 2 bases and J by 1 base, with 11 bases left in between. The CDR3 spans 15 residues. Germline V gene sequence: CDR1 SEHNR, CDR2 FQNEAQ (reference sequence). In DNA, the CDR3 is TGTGCCAGCAGCTTACTTTCGGGGGCGAACACTGAAGCTTTCTTT. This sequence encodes CASSLLSGANTEAFF.

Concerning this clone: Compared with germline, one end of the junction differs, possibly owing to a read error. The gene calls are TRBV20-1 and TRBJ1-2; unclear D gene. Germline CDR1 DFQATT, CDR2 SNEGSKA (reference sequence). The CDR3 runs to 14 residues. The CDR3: CSAKNSGLGYGYTF. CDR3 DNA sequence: TGCAGTGCTAAGAACAGTGGGCTCGGATATGGTTACACCTTC.

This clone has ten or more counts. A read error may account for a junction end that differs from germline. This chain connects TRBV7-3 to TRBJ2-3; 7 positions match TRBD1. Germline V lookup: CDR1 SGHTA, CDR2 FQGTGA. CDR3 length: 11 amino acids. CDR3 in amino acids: CASSLTGGTDF. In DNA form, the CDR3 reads TGTGCCAGCAGCTTAACAGGGGGCACCGATTTT. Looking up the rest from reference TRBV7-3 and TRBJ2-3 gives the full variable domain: GAGVSQTPSNKVTEKGKYVELRCDPISGHTALYWYRQSLGQGPEFLIYFQGTGAADDSGLPNDRFFAVRPEGSVSTLKIQRTERGDSAVYLCASSLTGGTDFGPGTRLTVL.

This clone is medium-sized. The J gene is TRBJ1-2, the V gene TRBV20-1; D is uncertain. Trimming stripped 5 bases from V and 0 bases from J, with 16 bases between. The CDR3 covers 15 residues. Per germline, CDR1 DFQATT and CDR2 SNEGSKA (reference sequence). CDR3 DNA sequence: TGCAGTGCTGCGCCCCCGACCGGGACTAACTATGGCTACACCTTC. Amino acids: CSAAPPTGTNYGYTF.

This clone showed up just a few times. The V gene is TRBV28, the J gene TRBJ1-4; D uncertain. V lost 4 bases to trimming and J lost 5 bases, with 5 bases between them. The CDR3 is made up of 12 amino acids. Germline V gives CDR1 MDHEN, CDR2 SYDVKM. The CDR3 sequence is CASSYGNEKLFF. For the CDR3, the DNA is TGTGCCAGCAGTTATGGGAATGAAAAACTGTTTTTT.

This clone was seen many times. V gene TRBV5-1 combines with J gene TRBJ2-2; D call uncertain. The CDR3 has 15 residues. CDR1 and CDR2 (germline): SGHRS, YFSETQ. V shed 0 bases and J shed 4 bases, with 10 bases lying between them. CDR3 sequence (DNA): TGCGCCAGCAGCTTGGCCGAGGCTCCCACCGGGGAGCTGTTTTTT. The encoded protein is CASSLAEAPTGELFF.

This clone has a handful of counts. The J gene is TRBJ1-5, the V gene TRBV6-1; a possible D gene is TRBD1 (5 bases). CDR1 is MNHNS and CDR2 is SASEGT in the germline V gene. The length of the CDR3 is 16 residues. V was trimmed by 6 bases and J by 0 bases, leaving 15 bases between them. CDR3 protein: CASRPGTDYSNQPQHF. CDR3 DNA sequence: TGTGCCAGCAGGCCTGGGACCGATTATAGCAATCAGCCCCAGCATTTT.

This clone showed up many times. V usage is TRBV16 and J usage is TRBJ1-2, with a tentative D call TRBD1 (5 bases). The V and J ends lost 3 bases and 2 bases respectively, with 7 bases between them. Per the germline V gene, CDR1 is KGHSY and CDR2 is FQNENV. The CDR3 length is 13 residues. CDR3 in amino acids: CASSQGTNYGYTF. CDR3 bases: TGTGCCAGCAGCCAGGGGACCAACTATGGCTACACCTTC.

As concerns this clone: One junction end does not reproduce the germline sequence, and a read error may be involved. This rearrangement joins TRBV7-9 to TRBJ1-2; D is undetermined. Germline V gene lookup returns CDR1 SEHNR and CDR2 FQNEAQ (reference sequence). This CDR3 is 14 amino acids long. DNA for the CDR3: TGTGCGAGCAGCCTAATTTGGGCTGACATGCGCCTGACCTTC. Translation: CASSLIWADMRLTF. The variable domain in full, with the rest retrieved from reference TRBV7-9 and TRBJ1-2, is DTGVSQNPRHKITKRGQNVTFRCDPISEHNRLYWYRQTLGQGPEFLTYFQNEAQLEKSRLLSDRFSAERPKGSFSTLEIQRTEQGDSAMYLCASSLIWADMRLTFGSGTRLTVV.

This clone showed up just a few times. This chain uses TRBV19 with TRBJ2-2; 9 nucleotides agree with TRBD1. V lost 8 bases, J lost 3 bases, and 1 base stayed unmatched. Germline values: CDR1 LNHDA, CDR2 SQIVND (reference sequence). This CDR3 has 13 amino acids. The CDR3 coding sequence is TGTGCCAGTGACAGGGGGTACACCGGGGAGCTGTTTTTT. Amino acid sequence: CASDRGYTGELFF.